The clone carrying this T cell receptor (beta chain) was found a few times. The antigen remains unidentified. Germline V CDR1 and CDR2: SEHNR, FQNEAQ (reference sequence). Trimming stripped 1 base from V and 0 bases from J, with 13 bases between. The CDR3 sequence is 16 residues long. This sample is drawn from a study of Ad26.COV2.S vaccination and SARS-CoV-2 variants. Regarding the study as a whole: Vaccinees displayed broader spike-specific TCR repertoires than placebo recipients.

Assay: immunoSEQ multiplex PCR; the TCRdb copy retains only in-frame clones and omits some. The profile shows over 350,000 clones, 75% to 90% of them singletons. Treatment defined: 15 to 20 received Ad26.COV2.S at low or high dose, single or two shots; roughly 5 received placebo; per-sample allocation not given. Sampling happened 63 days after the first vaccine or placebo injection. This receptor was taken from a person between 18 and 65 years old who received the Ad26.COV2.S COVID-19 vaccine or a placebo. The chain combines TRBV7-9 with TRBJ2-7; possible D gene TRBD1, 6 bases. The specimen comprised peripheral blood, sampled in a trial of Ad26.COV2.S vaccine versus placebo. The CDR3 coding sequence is TGTGCCAGCAGCTTAGTAATTACAGGGAGCTCCTACGAGCAGTACTTC. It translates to CASSLVITGSSYEQYF.